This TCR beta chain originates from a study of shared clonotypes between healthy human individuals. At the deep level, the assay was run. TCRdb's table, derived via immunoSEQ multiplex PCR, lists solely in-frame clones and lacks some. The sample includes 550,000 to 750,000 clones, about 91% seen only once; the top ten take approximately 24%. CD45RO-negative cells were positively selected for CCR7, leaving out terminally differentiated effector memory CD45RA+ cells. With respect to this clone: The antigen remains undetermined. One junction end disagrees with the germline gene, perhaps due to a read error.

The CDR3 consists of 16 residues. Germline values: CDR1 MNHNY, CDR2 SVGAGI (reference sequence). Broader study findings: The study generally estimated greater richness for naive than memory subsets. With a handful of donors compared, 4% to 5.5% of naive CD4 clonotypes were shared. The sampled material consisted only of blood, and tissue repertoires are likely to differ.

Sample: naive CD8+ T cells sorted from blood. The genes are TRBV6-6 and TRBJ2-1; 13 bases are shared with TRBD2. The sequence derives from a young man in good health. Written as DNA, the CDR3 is TGTGCCAGCAGCTACTTTGGGACTAGCGGGAACAATGAGCAGTTCTTC. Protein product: CASSYFGTSGNNEQFF.